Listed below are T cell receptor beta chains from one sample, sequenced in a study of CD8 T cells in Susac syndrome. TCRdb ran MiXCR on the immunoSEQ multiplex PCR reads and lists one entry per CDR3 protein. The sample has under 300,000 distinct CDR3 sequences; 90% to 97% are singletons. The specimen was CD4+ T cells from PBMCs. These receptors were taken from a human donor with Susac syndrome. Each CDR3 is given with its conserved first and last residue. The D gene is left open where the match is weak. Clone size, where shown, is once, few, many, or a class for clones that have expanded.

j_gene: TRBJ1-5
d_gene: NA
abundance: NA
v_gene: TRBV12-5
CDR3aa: CASGLVGNQPQHF
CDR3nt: TGTGCTAGTGGTTTGGTAGGGAATCAGCCCCAGCATTTT

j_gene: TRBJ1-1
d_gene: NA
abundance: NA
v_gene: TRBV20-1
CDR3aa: CSASITGGTEAFF
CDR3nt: TGCAGTGCTAGTATTACCGGGGGCACTGAAGCTTTCTTT

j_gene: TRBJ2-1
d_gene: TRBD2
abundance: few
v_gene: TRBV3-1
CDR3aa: CASRRTSGYNEQFF
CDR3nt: TGTGCCAGCAGGCGGACTAGCGGCTACAATGAGCAGTTCTTC

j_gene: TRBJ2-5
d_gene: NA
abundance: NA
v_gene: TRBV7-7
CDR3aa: CASSLAWGRETQYF
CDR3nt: TGTGCTAGCAGCTTAGCGTGGGGCCGGGAGACCCAGTACTTC

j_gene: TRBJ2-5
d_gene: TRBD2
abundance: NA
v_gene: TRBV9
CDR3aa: CASSRPGLAGGVTQYF
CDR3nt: TGTGCCAGCAGCCGACCCGGACTAGCGGGAGGGGTGACCCAGTACTTC

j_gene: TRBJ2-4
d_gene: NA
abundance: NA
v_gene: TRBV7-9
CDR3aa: CATAEPAHPGLAKNIQYF
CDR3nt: TGTGCCACAGCAGAACCGGCTCACCCCGGACTAGCCAAAAACATTCAGTACTTC

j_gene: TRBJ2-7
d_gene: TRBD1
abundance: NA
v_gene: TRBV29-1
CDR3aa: CSVKRQGYEQYF
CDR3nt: TGCAGCGTCAAACGACAGGGCTACGAGCAGTACTTC

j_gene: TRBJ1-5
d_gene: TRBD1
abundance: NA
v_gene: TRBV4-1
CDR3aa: CASSQVGQGSTFSNQPQHF
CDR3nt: TGCGCCAGCAGCCAAGTCGGACAGGGGTCGACGTTTAGCAATCAGCCCCAGCATTTT

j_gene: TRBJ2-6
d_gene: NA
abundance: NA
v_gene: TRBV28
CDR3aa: CASTVRLSSGANVLTF
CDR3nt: TGTGCCAGCACCGTAAGGCTATCCTCTGGGGCCAACGTCCTGACTTTC

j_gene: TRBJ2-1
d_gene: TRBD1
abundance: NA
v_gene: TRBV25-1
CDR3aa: CASWDSFSYNEQFF
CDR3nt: TGTGCCAGCTGGGACAGCTTCTCCTACAATGAGCAGTTCTTC

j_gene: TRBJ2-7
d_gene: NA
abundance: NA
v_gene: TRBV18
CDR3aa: CASSRGTEGNEQYF
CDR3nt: TGTGCCAGCTCACGCGGGACAGAGGGAAACGAGCAGTACTTC

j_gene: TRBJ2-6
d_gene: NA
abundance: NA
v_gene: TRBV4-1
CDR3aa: CASSPQTGLANVLTF
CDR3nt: TGCGCCAGCAGCCCCCAGACAGGACTGGCCAACGTCCTGACTTTC

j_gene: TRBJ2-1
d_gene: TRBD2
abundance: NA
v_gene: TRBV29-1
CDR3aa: CSVERELGSVGAYNEQFF
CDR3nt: TGCAGCGTGGAGCGGGAGCTTGGTTCGGTAGGCGCCTACAATGAGCAGTTCTTC

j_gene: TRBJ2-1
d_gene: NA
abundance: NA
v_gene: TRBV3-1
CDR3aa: CASSSALGNEQFF
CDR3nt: TGTGCCAGCAGCTCAGCCCTGGGCAATGAGCAGTTCTTC

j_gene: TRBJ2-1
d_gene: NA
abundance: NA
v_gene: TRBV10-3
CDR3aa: CAMRGLAGNEQFF
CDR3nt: TGTGCCATGCGGGGTTTGGCGGGGAATGAGCAGTTCTTC

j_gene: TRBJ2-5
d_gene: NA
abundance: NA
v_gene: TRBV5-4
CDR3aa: CASSSTPETQYF
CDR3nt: TGTGCCAGCAGCTCGACCCCAGAGACCCAGTACTTC

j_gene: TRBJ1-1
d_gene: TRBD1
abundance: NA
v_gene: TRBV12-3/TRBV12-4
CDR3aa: CASSSGQGSTEAFF
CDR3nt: TGTGCCAGCAGTTCGGGACAGGGTAGCACTGAAGCTTTCTTT

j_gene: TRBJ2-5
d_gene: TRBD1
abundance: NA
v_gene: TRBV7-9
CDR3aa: CASSLDLGQGIQETQYF
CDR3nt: TGTGCCAGCAGCTTAGATCTTGGACAGGGGATCCAAGAGACCCAGTACTTC

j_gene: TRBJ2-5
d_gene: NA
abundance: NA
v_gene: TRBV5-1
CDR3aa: CASKTHPGTTFQETQYF
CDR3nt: TGCGCCAGCAAGACACATCCCGGGACAACCTTCCAAGAGACCCAGTACTTC

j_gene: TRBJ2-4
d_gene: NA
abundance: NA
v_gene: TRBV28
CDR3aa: CASSFRRNIQYF
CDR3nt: TGTGCCAGCAGTTTTAGAAGAAACATTCAGTACTTC

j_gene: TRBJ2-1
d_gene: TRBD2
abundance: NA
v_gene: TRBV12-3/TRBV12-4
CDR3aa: CASKVSGSSYNEQFF
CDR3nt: TGTGCCAGCAAAGTTAGCGGGAGCTCCTACAATGAGCAGTTCTTC

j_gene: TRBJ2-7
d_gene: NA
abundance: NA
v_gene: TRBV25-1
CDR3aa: CASSGGHGSYEQYF
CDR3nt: TGTGCCAGCAGTGGCGGACATGGGTCCTACGAGCAGTACTTC

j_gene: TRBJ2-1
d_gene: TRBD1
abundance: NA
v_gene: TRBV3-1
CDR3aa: CASTGTGDDYNEQFF
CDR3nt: TGTGCCAGCACCGGGACAGGTGACGACTACAATGAGCAGTTCTTC

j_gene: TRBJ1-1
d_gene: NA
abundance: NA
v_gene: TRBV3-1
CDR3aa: CASSQHHGTEAFF
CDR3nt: TGTGCCAGCAGCCAACATCATGGCACTGAAGCTTTCTTT

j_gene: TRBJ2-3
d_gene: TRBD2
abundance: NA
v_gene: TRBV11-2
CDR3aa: CASSLVLADSTDTQYF
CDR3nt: TGTGCCAGCAGCTTAGTTCTAGCGGATAGCACAGATACGCAGTATTTT

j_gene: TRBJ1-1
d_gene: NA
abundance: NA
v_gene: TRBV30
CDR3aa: CAWSVDMNTEAFF
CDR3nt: TGTGCCTGGAGTGTAGACATGAACACTGAAGCTTTCTTT

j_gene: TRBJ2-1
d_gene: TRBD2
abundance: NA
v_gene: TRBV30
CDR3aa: CAWSIGTSGSYNEQFF
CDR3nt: TGTGCCTGGTCGATCGGCACTAGCGGGTCGTACAATGAGCAGTTCTTC

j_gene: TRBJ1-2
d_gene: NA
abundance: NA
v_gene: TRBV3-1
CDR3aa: CASSQEANYGYTF
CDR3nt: TGTGCCAGCAGCCAGGAAGCTAACTATGGCTACACCTTC

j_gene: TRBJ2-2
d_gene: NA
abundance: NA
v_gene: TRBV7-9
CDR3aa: CASSLGQHTGELFF
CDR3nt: TGTGCCAGCAGCTTAGGGCAGCACACCGGGGAGCTGTTTTTT

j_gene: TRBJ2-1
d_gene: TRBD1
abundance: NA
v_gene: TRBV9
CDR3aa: CASSVSSGQGDEQFF
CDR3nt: TGTGCCAGCAGCGTATCCTCGGGACAGGGTGATGAGCAGTTCTTC

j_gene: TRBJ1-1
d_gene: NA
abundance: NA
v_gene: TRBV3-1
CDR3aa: CASSQMGRNTEAFF
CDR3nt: TGTGCCAGCAGCCAAATGGGCAGGAACACTGAAGCTTTCTTT

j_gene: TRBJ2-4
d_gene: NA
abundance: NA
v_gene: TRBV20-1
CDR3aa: CSAPMGDIQYF
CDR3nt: TGCAGTGCCCCAATGGGGGACATTCAGTACTTC

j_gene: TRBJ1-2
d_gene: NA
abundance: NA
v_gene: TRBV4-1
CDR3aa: CASSQETENYGYTF
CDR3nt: TGCGCCAGCAGCCAAGAGACGGAAAACTATGGCTACACCTTC

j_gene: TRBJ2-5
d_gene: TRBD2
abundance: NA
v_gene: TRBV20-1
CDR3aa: CSARVQILRTSGRETQYF
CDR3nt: TGCAGTGCTAGAGTACAAATATTGAGGACTAGCGGGAGAGAGACCCAGTACTTC

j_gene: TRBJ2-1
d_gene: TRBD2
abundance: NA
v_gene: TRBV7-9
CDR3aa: CASSSTGTRGKQFF
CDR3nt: TGTGCCAGCAGCTCGACCGGGACTAGGGGAAAGCAGTTCTTC

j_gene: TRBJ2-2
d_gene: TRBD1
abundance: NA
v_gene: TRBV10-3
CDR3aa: CATAFGTGPFVELFF
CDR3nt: TGTGCCACCGCCTTCGGGACAGGGCCTTTTGTCGAGCTGTTTTTT

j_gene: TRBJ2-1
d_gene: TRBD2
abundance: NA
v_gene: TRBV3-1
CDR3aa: CASSQAGTSYNEQFF
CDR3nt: TGTGCCAGCAGCCAAGCCGGGACTAGCTACAATGAGCAGTTCTTC

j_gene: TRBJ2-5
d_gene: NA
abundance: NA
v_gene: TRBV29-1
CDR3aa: CSANPGYQETQYF
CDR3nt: TGCAGCGCCAATCCAGGGTACCAAGAGACCCAGTACTTC

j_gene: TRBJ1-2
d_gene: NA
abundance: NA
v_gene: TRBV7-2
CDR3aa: CASSISGPPNYGYTF
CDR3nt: TGTGCCAGCAGCATTTCGGGACCCCCCAACTATGGCTACACCTTC

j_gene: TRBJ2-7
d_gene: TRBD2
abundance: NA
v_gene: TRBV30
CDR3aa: CAWSRPDGGSVEQYF
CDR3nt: TGTGCCTGGAGTCGACCCGACGGGGGGTCCGTCGAGCAGTACTTC

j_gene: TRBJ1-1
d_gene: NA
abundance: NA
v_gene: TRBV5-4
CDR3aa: CASSLAGRVTEAFF
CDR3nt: TGTGCCAGCAGCTTGGCAGGGCGGGTCACTGAAGCTTTCTTT

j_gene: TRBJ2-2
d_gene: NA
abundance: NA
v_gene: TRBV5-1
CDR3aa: CASSLIPSNTGELFF
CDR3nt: TGCGCCAGCAGCTTAATACCTTCTAACACCGGGGAGCTGTTTTTT

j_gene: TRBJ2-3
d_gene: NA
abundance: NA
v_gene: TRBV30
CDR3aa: CAWSASTDTQYF
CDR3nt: TGTGCCTGGAGTGCTAGCACAGATACGCAGTATTTT

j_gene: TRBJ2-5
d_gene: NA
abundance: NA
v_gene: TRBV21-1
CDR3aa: CASSICLTGMEETQYF
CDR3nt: TGTGCCAGCAGCATCTGCTTGACAGGGATGGAAGAGACCCAGTACTTC

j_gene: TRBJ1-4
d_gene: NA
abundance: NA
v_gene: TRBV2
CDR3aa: CASSERATNEKLFF
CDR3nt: TGTGCCAGCAGTGAACGTGCAACTAATGAAAAACTGTTTTTT

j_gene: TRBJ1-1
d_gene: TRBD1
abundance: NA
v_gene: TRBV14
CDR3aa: CASSRDRNTEAFF
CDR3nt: TGTGCCAGCAGCCGGGACAGGAACACTGAAGCTTTCTTT

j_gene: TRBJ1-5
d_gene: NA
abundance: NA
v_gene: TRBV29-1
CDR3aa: CSVGADNQPQHF
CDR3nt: TGCAGCGTCGGGGCGGATAATCAGCCCCAGCATTTT

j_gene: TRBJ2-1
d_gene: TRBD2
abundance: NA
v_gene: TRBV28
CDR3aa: CASKGTSKSRYNEQFF
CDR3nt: TGTGCCAGTAAAGGGACTAGCAAATCCCGATACAATGAGCAGTTCTTC

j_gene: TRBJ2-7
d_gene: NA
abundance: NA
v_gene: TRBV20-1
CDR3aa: CSVLMDTTYEQYF
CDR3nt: TGCAGTGTTCTGATGGACACAACCTACGAGCAGTACTTC

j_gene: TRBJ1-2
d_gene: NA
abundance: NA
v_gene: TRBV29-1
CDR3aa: CSVEFFYGYTF
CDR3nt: TGCAGCGTTGAGTTCTTCTATGGCTACACCTTC

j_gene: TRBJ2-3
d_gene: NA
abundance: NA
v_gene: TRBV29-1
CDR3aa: CSVDSSGTDTQYF
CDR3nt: TGCAGCGTTGATTCCAGCGGCACAGATACGCAGTATTTT

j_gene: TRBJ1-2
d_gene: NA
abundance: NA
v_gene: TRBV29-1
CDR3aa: CSVEFNYGYTF
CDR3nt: TGCAGCGTTGAGTTCAACTATGGCTACACCTTC

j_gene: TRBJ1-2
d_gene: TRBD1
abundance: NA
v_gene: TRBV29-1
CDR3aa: CSVGQGANYGYTF
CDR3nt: TGCAGCGTTGGACAGGGGGCTAACTATGGCTACACCTTC

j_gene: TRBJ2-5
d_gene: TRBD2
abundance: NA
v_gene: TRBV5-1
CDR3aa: CASSQGLAGEGGETQYF
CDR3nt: TGCGCCAGCAGCCAGGGACTAGCGGGAGAGGGAGGAGAGACCCAGTACTTC

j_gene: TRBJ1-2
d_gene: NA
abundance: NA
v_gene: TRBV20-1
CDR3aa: CSARGGYDYGYTF
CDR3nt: TGCAGTGCTAGGGGGGGGTACGACTATGGCTACACCTTC